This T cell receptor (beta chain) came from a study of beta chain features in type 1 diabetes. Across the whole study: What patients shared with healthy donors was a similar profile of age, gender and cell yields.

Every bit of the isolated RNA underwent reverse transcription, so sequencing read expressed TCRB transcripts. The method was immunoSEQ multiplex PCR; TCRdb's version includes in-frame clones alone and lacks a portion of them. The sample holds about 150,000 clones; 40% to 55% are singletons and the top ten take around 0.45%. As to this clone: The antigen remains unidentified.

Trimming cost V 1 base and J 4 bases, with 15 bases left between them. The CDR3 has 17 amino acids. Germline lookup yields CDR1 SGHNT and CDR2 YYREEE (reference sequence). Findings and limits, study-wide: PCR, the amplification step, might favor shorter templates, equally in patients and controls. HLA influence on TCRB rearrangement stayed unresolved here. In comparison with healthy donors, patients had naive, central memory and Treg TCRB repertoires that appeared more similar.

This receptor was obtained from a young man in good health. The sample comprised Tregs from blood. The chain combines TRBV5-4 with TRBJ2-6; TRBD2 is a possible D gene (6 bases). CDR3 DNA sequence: TGTGCCAGCAGCTTGTCGCCCGGAGGAGGGGGGGCCAACGTCCTGACTTTC. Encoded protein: CASSLSPGGGGANVLTF.